The 31 T cell receptor beta chains presented below share a single source sample, sequenced in a study of T cell responses to AZD1222 COVID-19 vaccine. Only in-frame clones appear in the TCRdb table, and some are missing; sequencing was by immunoSEQ multiplex PCR. This table has about 120,000 clones, around nine tenths appearing once. The sequenced sample was peripheral blood, obtained on day 0 of AZD1222 vaccination. Receptor source: an adult in good health.

The V and J genes are TRBV2 and TRBJ1-2, with D unclear. This CDR3 spans 14 amino acids. V was trimmed by 8 bases and J by 0 bases, leaving 13 bases between them. Per germline, CDR1 SNHLY and CDR2 FYNNEI. CDR3 loop: CASCYPETNYGYTF. CDR3 bases: TGTGCCAGCTGCTATCCAGAGACTAACTATGGCTACACCTTC.

This clone was counted only a few times. The genes are TRBV3-1 (or the pseudogene TRBV3-2) and TRBJ2-7, with 10 bases matching TRBD2. CDR1 and CDR2 from the germline V gene are LGHDT and YNNKEL (reference sequence). This CDR3 comprises 18 residues. The V gene end was trimmed by 0 bases and the J gene end by 3 bases; junction bases not matched to a gene: 11. CDR3 bases: TGTGCCAGCAGCCAAGATCGTTGGTCTAGCGGGGGAAACTACGAGCAGTACTTC. This translates into CASSQDRWSSGGNYEQYF.

The rearrangement links TRBV12-5 to TRBJ2-3; 7 nucleotides align to TRBD2. Germline CDR1 and CDR2: LGHNT and FRNRAP. There are 19 residues in the CDR3. The J segment lost 0 bases and the V segment lost 3 bases, leaving 15 bases of the junction unmatched. The CDR3 loop is CASGFLLASKGPSTDTQYF. In DNA form, the CDR3 reads TGTGCTAGTGGTTTCCTACTAGCGTCCAAGGGCCCCAGCACAGATACGCAGTATTTT. Based on the CDR3 plus reference TRBV12-5 and TRBJ2-3, the full variable domain is DARVTQTPRHKVTEMGQEVTMRCQPILGHNTVFWYRQTMMQGLELLAYFRNRAPLDDSGMPKDRFSAEMPDATLATLKIQPSEPRDSAVYFCASGFLLASKGPSTDTQYFGPGTRLTVL.

The CDR3 loop is CASSTGTEAFF. CDR3 in DNA: TGTGCCAGCAGTACCGGCACTGAAGCTTTCTTT. This sequence joins TRBV7-2 and TRBJ1-1; D is unresolved. Germline-derived CDR1 and CDR2 are SGHTA and FQGNSA. The CDR3 totals 11 residues. Trimming removed 6 bases at V and 4 bases at J, with 6 bases between.

CDR3 protein: CASSSIGGQETQYF. CDR3 coding DNA: TGTGCCAGCAGTTCCATCGGGGGGCAAGAGACCCAGTACTTC. This chain joins TRBV27 and TRBJ2-5; 7 positions match TRBD2. Germline values: CDR1 MNHEY, CDR2 SMNVEV (reference sequence). The length of the CDR3 is 14 residues. Trimming cost V 4 bases and J 2 bases; bases outside gene matches: 4.

This chain joins TRBV6-5 and TRBJ2-7, with D perhaps TRBD1 (6 bases). Germline loops: CDR1 MNHEY, CDR2 SVGAGI. This CDR3 has 15 residues. V was clipped by 2 bases and J by 0 bases, with 11 bases between them. CDR3 amino acids: CASSYGSTGSYEQYF. In DNA, the CDR3 is TGTGCCAGCAGTTACGGGTCGACAGGCTCCTACGAGCAGTACTTC.

CDR3 protein: CANTQRGENEQFF. The CDR3 DNA sequence: TGTGCCAACACTCAGCGGGGTGAGAATGAGCAGTTCTTC. The chain has TRBV7-9 and TRBJ2-1; TRBD2 aligns across 7 bases. The CDR3 spans 13 residues. CDR1 is SEHNR, CDR2 FQNEAQ, per germline (reference sequence). V lost 10 bases to trimming and J lost 7 bases; unmatched junction nucleotides: 10.

CDR3 bases: TGTGCCAGCAGTGATGGGAATCAGCCCCAGCATTTT. This codes for CASSDGNQPQHF. The V gene is TRBV6-1, the J gene TRBJ1-5; the D is unclear. The CDR3 runs to 12 residues. The V gene lost 3 bases and the J gene lost 4 bases, with 4 bases spanning the gap. CDR1 is MNHNS and CDR2 is SASEGT in the germline V gene.

This chain connects TRBV7-2 to TRBJ2-1, with 9 bases fitting TRBD2. The CDR3 has 14 residues. V lost 5 bases and J lost 12; bases outside the gene matches: 11. CDR1 is SGHTA, CDR2 FQGNSA, per germline. This CDR3 reads CASSELAGTVVQFF. In DNA form, the CDR3 reads TGTGCCAGCAGCGAGCTAGCGGGGACCGTGGTGCAGTTCTTC. The full variable domain, with the rest looked up from reference TRBV7-2 and TRBJ2-1, is GAGVSQSPSNKVTEKGKDVELRCDPISGHTALYWYRQSLGQGLEFLIYFQGNSAPDKSGLPSDRFSAERTGGSVSTLTIQRTQQEDSAVYLCASSELAGTVVQFFGPGTRLTVL.

The rearrangement uses TRBV19 and TRBJ2-3; the match to TRBD2 covers 8 bases. Germline V gene data show CDR1 as LNHDA and CDR2 as SQIVND (reference sequence). The CDR3 extends over 17 amino acids. Unmatched junction bases numbered 6, after V lost 0 bases and J lost 1 base. The CDR3 region is CASSIDPSAGGTDTQYF. As DNA, the CDR3 is TGTGCCAGTAGTATAGACCCCTCAGCGGGGGGCACAGATACGCAGTATTTT.

This clone was seen a few times. This chain joins TRBV5-4 and TRBJ2-7; TRBD1 aligns across 9 bases. Germline V gene sequence: CDR1 SGHNT, CDR2 YYREEE (reference sequence). V lost 0 bases and J lost 5; bases outside the gene matches: 9. This CDR3 contains 16 residues. This chain's CDR3 is CASSLGPGQGLNEQYF. CDR3 bases: TGTGCCAGCAGCTTGGGTCCGGGACAGGGTCTCAACGAGCAGTACTTC.

The chain couples TRBV2 to TRBJ2-7; TRBD1 aligns across 8 bases. This CDR3 comprises 15 residues. Trimming removed 8 bases from V and 2 bases from J; junction bases left unmatched: 11. The V gene's germline CDR1 is SNHLY and CDR2 FYNNEI. CDR3 nucleotides: TGTGCCAGCCCCAATCCGGGACAGGAGCCCTACGAGCAGTACTTC. It codes for CASPNPGQEPYEQYF.

This rearrangement joins TRBV24-1 to TRBJ2-2; no reliable D call. Trimming removed 0 bases at V and 5 bases at J, with 0 bases between. The CDR3 is made up of 12 amino acids. In germline, CDR1 is KGHDR, CDR2 SFDVKD. DNA of the CDR3: TGTGCCACCAGTGATTTGACCGGGGAGCTGTTTTTT. Residues: CATSDLTGELFF.

CDR3 loop: CASSLMPGGSGELFF. For the CDR3, the DNA is TGTGCCAGCAGCTTAATGCCGGGGGGGTCCGGGGAGCTGTTTTTT. The chain combines TRBV7-8 with TRBJ2-2, with 8 nucleotides matching TRBD2. Germline CDR1 and CDR2: SGHVS and FQNEAQ. V trimming: 2 bases; J trimming: 6 bases; junction bases outside the gene matches: 5. The CDR3 runs 15 residues.

The chain is built from TRBV7-2 and TRBJ1-3; D remains unclear. CDR1 SGHTA and CDR2 FQGNSA come from the germline V gene. CDR3 size: 14 residues. V was clipped by 0 bases and J by 2 bases, with 5 bases between them. CDR3 residues: CASSLARTGNTIYF. As DNA, the CDR3 is TGTGCCAGCAGCTTAGCCAGAACTGGAAACACCATATATTTT.

The chain links TRBV12-3 or TRBV12-4 to TRBJ2-1; no definite D call. V lost 2 bases and J lost 4, with 6 bases in between. This CDR3 is 13 amino acids long. As DNA, the CDR3 is TGTGCCAGCAGTTTATCACAGTACAATGAGCAGTTCTTC. Residues: CASSLSQYNEQFF.

The chain carries TRBV6-5 and TRBJ1-5; D uncertain. The CDR3 spans 13 residues. The germline CDR1 and CDR2 sequences are MNHEY and SVGAGI. Trimming shortened V by 2 bases and J by 5 bases, and 7 bases separated the two germline ends. Here the CDR3 DNA reads TGTGCCAGCAGTTACGGTATCGATCAGCCCCAGCATTTT. It is translated as CASSYGIDQPQHF.

This clone was seen at least ten times. The gene calls are TRBV6-4 and TRBJ2-1, with TRBD2 matching over 7 bases. CDR1 and CDR2 (germline): MRHNA, SNTAGT. Trimming at V came to 0 bases and at J to 4 bases, leaving 6 bases not matched to a gene. The CDR3 spans 16 residues. For the CDR3, the DNA is TGTGCCAGCAGTGACTCGATAAGCGGGGATTACAATGAGCAGTTCTTC. Translating it yields CASSDSISGDYNEQFF.

The V call is TRBV3-1 (or the pseudogene TRBV3-2), the J call TRBJ2-7, with D unresolved. The V end lost 4 bases, the J end lost 2 bases, and 9 bases lay between the germline ends. This CDR3 is built from 13 residues. Looked up from germline, CDR1 is LGHDT and CDR2 is YNNKEL (reference sequence). In nucleotides, the CDR3 is TGTGCCAGCAGCCGCGGCAGAGCCTACGAGCAGTACTTC. Translated, it gives CASSRGRAYEQYF.

The chain couples TRBV3-1 (or the pseudogene TRBV3-2) to TRBJ2-1; 8 nucleotides agree with TRBD2. V lost 0 bases and J lost 2; bases outside the gene matches: 6. The germline V gene has CDR1 LGHDT and CDR2 YNNKEL (reference sequence). This CDR3 is built from 17 residues. CDR3 in amino acids: CASSQELSGATYNEQFF. For the CDR3, the DNA is TGTGCCAGCAGCCAAGAACTTAGCGGGGCCACCTACAATGAGCAGTTCTTC.

The chain carries TRBV2 and TRBJ2-5; possible D gene TRBD2, 5 bases. Trimming cost V 8 bases and J 2 bases, with 9 bases left between them. The CDR3 has 12 amino acids. CDR1 is SNHLY and CDR2 is FYNNEI in the germline V gene. The CDR3 nucleotides read TGTGCCAGCTGGACTGTTCAAGAGACCCAGTACTTC. It encodes CASWTVQETQYF. The whole variable domain, filled in from reference TRBV2 and TRBJ2-5, reads EPEVTQTPSHQVTQMGQEVILRCVPISNHLYFYWYRQILGQKVEFLVSFYNNEISEKSEIFDDQFSVERPDGSNFTLKIRSTKLEDSAMYFCASWTVQETQYFGPGTRLLVL.

The chain uses TRBV19 and TRBJ2-1, with TRBD1 matching over 10 bases. Germline trimming cut 3 bases from V and 4 bases from J; bases unmatched to any gene: 3. CDR3 size: 15 residues. Germline assignment: CDR1 LNHDA and CDR2 SQIVND (reference sequence). The CDR3 loop reads CASSIGTGAYNEQFF. DNA for the CDR3: TGTGCCAGTAGTATTGGGACAGGGGCTTACAATGAGCAGTTCTTC.

The genes are TRBV19 and TRBJ2-2, with 8 bases lining up with TRBD1. V shed 10 bases and J 3 bases; nucleotides not matched to a gene: 16. Germline CDR1 LNHDA, CDR2 SQIVND (reference sequence). CDR3 length equals 17 residues. In nucleotides, the CDR3 is TGTGCCACCACACCGCACCCCGACAGGGGATACACCGGGGAGCTGTTTTTT. Its protein is CATTPHPDRGYTGELFF. The full variable domain, with the rest looked up from reference TRBV19 and TRBJ2-2, is DGGITQSPKYLFRKEGQNVTLSCEQNLNHDAMYWYRQDPGQGLRLIYYSQIVNDFQKGDIAEGYSVSREKKESFPLTVTSAQKNPTAFYLCATTPHPDRGYTGELFFGEGSRLTVL.

The chain joins TRBV19 to TRBJ1-3, with D hard to call. The V end was cut by 10 bases, the J end by 1 base, with 11 bases between. This CDR3 is 13 amino acids long. The V gene's germline CDR1 is LNHDA and CDR2 SQIVND (reference sequence). The CDR3 protein is CATSSSSGNTIYF. As DNA, the CDR3 is TGTGCCACCTCGAGTAGTTCTGGAAACACCATATATTTT.

In nucleotides, the CDR3 is TGTGCCACCAAAAAGGGGGGTTGGGGGGAAAAACTGTTTTTT. Protein product: CATKKGGWGEKLFF. The rearrangement joins TRBV6-5 to TRBJ1-4; TRBD1 is a possible D gene (6 bases). Germline V gene lookup returns CDR1 MNHEY and CDR2 SVGAGI. Trimming left V 10 bases short and J 8 bases short, with 20 bases between. The CDR3 is 14 residues long.

This clone occurred once. The V and J genes are TRBV6-5 and TRBJ2-5, with TRBD2 matching over 8 bases. Unmatched junction bases numbered 7, after V lost 0 bases and J lost 4 bases. This CDR3 is 16 amino acids long. Germline CDR1 MNHEY, CDR2 SVGAGI. Here the CDR3 reads CASSYSPSGGPETQYF. The CDR3, as DNA: TGTGCCAGCAGTTACTCGCCGAGCGGGGGACCAGAGACCCAGTACTTC.

V usage is TRBV21-1 and J usage is TRBJ1-6; TRBD1, the D gene given by the table, was not confirmed from the DNA. TRBV21-1 is annotated as a pseudogene. CDR3 length: 12 residues. Here the CDR3 reads CASSNRVSPLHF. The CDR3 DNA sequence: TGTGCCAGCAGCAACAGGGTTTCACCCCTCCACTTT.

The chain combines TRBV20-1 with TRBJ1-2; D is uncertain. The germline gives CDR1 DFQATT, CDR2 SNEGSKA (reference sequence). There are 11 residues in the CDR3. Deletions cut 0 bases from V and 8 bases from J, with 7 bases between. CDR3 in amino acids: CSARDREGYTF. In DNA, the CDR3 is TGCAGTGCTAGAGATCGGGAAGGCTACACCTTC.

This clone has just a few counts. The genes are TRBV7-2 and TRBJ2-5; the match to TRBD2 covers 7 bases. The CDR3 is 13 residues long. J gave up 5 bases and V 5 bases, and 5 bases lay outside the gene matches. Germline V gene sequence: CDR1 SGHTA, CDR2 FQGNSA. This CDR3 is CASSAMGGETQYF. The CDR3 DNA sequence: TGTGCCAGCAGCGCTATGGGGGGGGAGACCCAGTACTTC.

The gene calls are TRBV4-3 and TRBJ1-2; 9 nucleotides line up with TRBD1. This CDR3 has 17 amino acids. Germline values: CDR1 LGHNA, CDR2 YSLEER. V shed 0 bases, J shed 4 bases, and the junction held 9 bases outside the gene matches. The DNA of the CDR3 is TGCGCCAGCAGCCAAGATAGTGGGACAGGGTCAATCTATGGCTACACCTTC. Translated, it gives CASSQDSGTGSIYGYTF.

Of note for this clone: The sample holds other DNA sequences that translate to the same CDR3. The gene calls are TRBV3-1 (or the pseudogene TRBV3-2) and TRBJ2-7; 12 nucleotides match TRBD2. The CDR3 length is 17 residues. The J segment lost 0 bases and the V segment lost 4 bases, leaving 7 bases of the junction unmatched. CDR1 is LGHDT and CDR2 is YNNKEL in the germline V gene (reference sequence). CDR3 nucleotides: TGTGCCAGCAGCCGTAAACCTAGCGGGGGGGGCTCCTACGAGCAGTACTTC. Translated, it gives CASSRKPSGGGSYEQYF.